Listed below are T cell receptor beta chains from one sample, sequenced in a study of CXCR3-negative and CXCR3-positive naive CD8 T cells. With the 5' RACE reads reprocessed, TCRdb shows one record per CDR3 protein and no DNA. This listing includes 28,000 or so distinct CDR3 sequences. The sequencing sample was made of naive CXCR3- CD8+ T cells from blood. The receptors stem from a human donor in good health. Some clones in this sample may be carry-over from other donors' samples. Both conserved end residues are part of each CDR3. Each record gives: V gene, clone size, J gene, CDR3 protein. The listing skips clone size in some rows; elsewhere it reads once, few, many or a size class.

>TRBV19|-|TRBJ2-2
CASSYTDTGELFF
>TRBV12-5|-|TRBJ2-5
CATKSGREETQYF
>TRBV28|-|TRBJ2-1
CASSFAPVGEQFF
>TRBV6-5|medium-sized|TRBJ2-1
CASSYSFDEQFF
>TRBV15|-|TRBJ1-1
CATSDPGLNTEAFF
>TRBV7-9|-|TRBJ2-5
CASSLAAGETQYF
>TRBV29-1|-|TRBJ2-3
CSVEGGDSTDTQYF
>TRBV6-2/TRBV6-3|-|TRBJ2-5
CASSWVRRLPGETQYF
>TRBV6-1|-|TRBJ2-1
CASSETSGDYNEQFF
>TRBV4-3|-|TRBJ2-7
CASSQEWTATYEQYF
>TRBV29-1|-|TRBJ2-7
CSVETDRAYEQYF
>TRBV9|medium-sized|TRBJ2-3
CASTGGAAGTDTQYF
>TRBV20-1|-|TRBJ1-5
CSARDAGQGSQPQHF
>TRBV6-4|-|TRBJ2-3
CASSDQKQGADTQYF
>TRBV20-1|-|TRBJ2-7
CSAAPETGGYEQYF
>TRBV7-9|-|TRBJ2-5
CASSLVGGSETQYF
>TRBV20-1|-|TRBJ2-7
CSAGVPGQEYEQYF
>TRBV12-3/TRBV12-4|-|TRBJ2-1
CASSLTHRRDNEQFF
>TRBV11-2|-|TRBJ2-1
CASSPRTSGSGNEQFF
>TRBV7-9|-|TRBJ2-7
CASSHFTYEQYF
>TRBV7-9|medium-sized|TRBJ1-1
CASSSTSLNTEAFF
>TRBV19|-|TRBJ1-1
CASRRGLGGEAFF
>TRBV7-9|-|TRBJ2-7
CASSATSSVYEQYF
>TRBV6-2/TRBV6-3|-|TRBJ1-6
CAGRTGAENSPLHF
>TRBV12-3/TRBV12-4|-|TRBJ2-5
CASSPTGGEETQYF
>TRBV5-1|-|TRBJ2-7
CASSFSHGPGQITFYEQYF
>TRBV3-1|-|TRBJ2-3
CASSQGLLESTDTQYF
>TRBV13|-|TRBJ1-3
CASSPARGRSGNTIYF
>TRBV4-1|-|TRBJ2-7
CASSQVTGWAYEQYF
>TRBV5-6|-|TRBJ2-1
CASSWTAGASYNEQFF
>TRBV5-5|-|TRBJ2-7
CASSFGAYGITYEQYF
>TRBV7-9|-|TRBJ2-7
CASSLGQTNEQYF
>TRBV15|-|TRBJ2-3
CATSRLTSGVSSRGTDTQYF
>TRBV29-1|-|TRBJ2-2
CSVYPSLISEGPTGELFF
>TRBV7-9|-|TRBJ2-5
CASSPYRGMSQETQYF
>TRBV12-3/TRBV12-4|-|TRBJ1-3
CASSQQSYSGNTIYF
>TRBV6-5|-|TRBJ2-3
CASTPGWGGTDTQYF
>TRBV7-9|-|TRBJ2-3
CASSFDQKRPSDTQYF
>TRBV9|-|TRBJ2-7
CASSKAPQGTLRGPEQYF
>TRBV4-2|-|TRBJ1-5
CASSLGGYQPQHF
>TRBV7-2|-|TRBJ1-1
CASSLASGGGNAEAFF
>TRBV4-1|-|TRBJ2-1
CASSQAPGQGVHEQFF